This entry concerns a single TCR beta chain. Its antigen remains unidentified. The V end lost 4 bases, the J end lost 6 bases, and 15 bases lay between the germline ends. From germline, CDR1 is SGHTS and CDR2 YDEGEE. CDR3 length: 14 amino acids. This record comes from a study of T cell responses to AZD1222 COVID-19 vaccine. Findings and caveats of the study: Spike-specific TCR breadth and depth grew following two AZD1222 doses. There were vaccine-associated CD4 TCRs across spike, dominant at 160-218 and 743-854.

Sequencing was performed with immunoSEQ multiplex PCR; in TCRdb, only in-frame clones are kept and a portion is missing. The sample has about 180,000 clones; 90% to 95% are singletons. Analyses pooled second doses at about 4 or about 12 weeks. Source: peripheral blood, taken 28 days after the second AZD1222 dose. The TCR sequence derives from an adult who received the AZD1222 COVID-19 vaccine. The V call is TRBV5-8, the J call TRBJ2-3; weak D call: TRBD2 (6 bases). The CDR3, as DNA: TGTGCCAGCAGCACCGGGACTGCGGTGGATACGCAGTATTTT. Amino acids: CASSTGTAVDTQYF.